This is a list of T cell receptor beta chains from one sample in a study of T cell responses to AZD1222 COVID-19 vaccine. Clones were read by immunoSEQ multiplex PCR, and TCRdb kept only the in-frame ones, dropping some. The sample consists of some 95,000 clones, around 85% of them appearing once. The specimen was peripheral blood, collected on day 0 of AZD1222 vaccination. Receptors originate from an adult in good health. The conserved cysteine and the conserved F or W are not part of the CDR3 here.

TRBV6-5	TRBJ2-1	11	ASSYSWYNEQF
TRBV7-2	TRBJ1-2	11	ASSHRDRVGYT
TRBV10-3	TRBJ1-4	14	AISESGLGRNEKLF
TRBV4-3	TRBJ2-1	14	ASSQAPGLGWYEQF
TRBV12-3/TRBV12-4	TRBJ2-7	10	ASCPGTSEQY
TRBV28	TRBJ2-1	10	ASSSTVPSKF
TRBV7-3	TRBJ2-3	13	ASSLAGVVTDTQY
TRBV9	TRBJ1-1	13	ASSATAEGNTEAF
TRBV18	TRBJ1-2	13	ASSLDRGVYYGYT
TRBV5-6	TRBJ1-2	12	ASSSGVYDYGYT
TRBV12-3/TRBV12-4	TRBJ2-2	10	ASSFSDGELF
TRBV6-5	TRBJ1-1	11	ASSNHRGGEAF
TRBV19	TRBJ1-1	11	ASEDSMNTEAF
TRBV7-9	TRBJ1-2	9	ASSLDSGYT
TRBV30	TRBJ1-2	13	AWSVGTGGGFGYT
TRBV19	TRBJ1-3	16	ASSGRDRVLSSGNTIY
TRBV29-1	TRBJ2-1	11	SVAGQGDNEQF
TRBV7-9	TRBJ2-1	13	ASSSPPHGYNEQF
TRBV30	TRBJ1-5	11	AWDRGRNQPQH
TRBV4-1	TRBJ1-4	14	ASSQGSGTLNEKLF
TRBV5-1	TRBJ2-3	13	ASSMNTGGPDTQY
TRBV2	TRBJ2-5	10	ASSTGEETQY